This T cell receptor (beta chain) comes out of a study of T-cell reconstitution after alpha-beta-depleted transplantation in children. Regarding the study as a whole: A year post-transplant, T-cell counts and diversity derived mostly from newly produced T cells.

To note about this clonotype: Its cognate antigen is unknown.

Preparing the TCRbeta library involved the use of unique molecular identifiers. In TCRdb, the PCR reads were re-called with MiXCR into one record per CDR3 protein. The data contain about 490,000 distinct CDR3 sequences, about 10% of them singletons. The sequencing here drew on PBMCs, taken before TCRalphabeta/CD19-depleted stem cell transplant. The sequence was obtained from a child aged 2-15 years with inherited bone marrow failure, due to receive a stem cell transplant.

CDR3 sequence reads: CASSQDSPSLDEQFF. CDR3 nucleotides: TGCGCCAGCAGCCAAGATTCACCCTCCCTCGATGAGCAGTTCTTC. The gene calls are TRBV4-3 and TRBJ2-1, with no clear D. The CDR3 is 15 residues long. The V and J ends lost 0 bases and 8 bases respectively, with 14 bases between them. Germline-derived CDR1 and CDR2 are LGHNA and YSLEER.